This T cell receptor beta chain was sequenced in a study of T cells in localized non-small cell lung cancer. Study results and limitations: Adjacent lung tissue had a median about 60 of the top 100 clones found in the tumor. Tumor trailed uninvolved adjacent lung in T cell clonality, which peaked there. There was an association of higher blood T cell density with longer overall survival.

There are 14 residues in the CDR3. Trimming cost V 0 bases and J 1 base, with 4 bases left between them. From germline, CDR1 is SGDLS and CDR2 YYNGEE. Using immunoSEQ multiplex PCR, the repertoire was profiled, and TCRdb retains in-frame clones only, with some absent. The profile shows roughly 26,000 clones, approximately 84% of them singletons. A note on this clone: The antigen is unknown.

Sequencing used peripheral blood, obtained before any cancer treatment. The chain uses TRBV9 and TRBJ2-2; the D is unclear. The sequence was obtained from a man aged 35 to 69 with stage III squamous cell lung carcinoma. CDR3 region: CASSVGVNTGELFF. CDR3 nucleotides: TGTGCCAGCAGCGTAGGAGTGAACACCGGGGAGCTGTTTTTT.